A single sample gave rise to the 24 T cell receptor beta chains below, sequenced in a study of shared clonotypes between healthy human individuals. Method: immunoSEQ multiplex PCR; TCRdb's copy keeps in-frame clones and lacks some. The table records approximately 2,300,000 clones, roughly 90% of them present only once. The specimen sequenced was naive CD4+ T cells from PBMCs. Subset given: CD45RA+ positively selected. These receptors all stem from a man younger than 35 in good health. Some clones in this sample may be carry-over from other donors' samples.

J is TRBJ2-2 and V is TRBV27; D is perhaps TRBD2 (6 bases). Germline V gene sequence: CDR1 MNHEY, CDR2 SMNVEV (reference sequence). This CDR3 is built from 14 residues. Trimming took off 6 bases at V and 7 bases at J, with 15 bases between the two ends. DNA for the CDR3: TGTGCCAGCAGCAAAAGCGGGTGGAACGGGGAGCTGTTTTTT. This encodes CASSKSGWNGELFF.

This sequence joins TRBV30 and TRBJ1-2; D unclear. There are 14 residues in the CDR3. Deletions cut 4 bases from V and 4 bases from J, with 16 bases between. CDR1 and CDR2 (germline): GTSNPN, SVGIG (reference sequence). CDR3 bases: TGTGCCTGGACGGATCTAGGGTGGGGCTATGGCTACACCTTC. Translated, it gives CAWTDLGWGYGYTF. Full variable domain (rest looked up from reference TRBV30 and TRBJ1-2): SQTIHQWPATLVQPVGSPLSLECTVEGTSNPNLYWYRQAAGRGLQLLFYSVGIGQISSEVPQNLSASRPQDRQFILSSKKLLLSDSGFYLCAWTDLGWGYGYTFGSGTRLTVV.

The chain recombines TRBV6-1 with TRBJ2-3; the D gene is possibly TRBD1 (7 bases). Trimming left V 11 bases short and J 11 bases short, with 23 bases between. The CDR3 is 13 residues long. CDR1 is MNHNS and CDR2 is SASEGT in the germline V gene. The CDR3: CARAAGAGTEQYF. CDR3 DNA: TGTGCCCGCGCAGCCGGGGCGGGGACAGAGCAGTATTTT.

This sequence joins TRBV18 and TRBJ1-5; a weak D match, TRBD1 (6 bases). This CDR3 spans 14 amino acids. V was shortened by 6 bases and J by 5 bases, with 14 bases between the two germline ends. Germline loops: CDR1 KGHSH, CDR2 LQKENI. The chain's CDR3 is CASSPEQGHQPQHF. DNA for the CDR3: TGTGCCAGCTCCCCGGAGCAGGGGCATCAGCCCCAGCATTTT. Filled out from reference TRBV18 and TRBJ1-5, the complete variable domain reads NAGVMQNPRHLVRRRGQEARLRCSPMKGHSHVYWYRQLPEEGLKFMVYLQKENIIDESGMPKERFSAEFPKEGPSILRIQQVVRGDSAAYFCASSPEQGHQPQHFGDGTRLSIL.

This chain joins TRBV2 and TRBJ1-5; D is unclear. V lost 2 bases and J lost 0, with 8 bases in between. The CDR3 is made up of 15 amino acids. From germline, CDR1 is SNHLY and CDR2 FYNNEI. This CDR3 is CASSELEYSNQPQHF. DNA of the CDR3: TGTGCCAGCAGTGAACTGGAATATAGCAATCAGCCCCAGCATTTT.

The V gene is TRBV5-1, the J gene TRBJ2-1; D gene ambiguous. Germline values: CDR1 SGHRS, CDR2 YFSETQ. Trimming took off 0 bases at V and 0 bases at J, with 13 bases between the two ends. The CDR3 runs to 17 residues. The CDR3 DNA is TGCGCCAGCAGCTTGGCCGGCACAATGAGCTCCTACAATGAGCAGTTCTTC. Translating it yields CASSLAGTMSSYNEQFF.

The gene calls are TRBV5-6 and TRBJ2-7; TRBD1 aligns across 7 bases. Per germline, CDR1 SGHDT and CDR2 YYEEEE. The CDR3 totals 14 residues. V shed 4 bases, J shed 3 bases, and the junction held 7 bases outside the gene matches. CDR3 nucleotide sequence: TGTGCCAGCAGCATCCGGGACAGACTCTACGAGCAGTACTTC. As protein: CASSIRDRLYEQYF.

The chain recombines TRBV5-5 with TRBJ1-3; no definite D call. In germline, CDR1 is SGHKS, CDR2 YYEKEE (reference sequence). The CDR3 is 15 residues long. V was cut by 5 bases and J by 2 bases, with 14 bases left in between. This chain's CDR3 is CASSNRTAAGNTIYF. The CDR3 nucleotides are TGTGCCAGCAGTAATCGGACGGCGGCTGGAAACACCATATATTTT.

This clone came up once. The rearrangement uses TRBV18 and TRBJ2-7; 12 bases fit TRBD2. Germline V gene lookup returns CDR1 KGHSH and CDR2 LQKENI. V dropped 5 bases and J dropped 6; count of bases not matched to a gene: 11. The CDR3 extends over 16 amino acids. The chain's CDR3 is CASSSSPGLAGFEQYF. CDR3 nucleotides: TGTGCCAGCTCATCAAGCCCAGGACTAGCGGGATTCGAGCAGTACTTC.

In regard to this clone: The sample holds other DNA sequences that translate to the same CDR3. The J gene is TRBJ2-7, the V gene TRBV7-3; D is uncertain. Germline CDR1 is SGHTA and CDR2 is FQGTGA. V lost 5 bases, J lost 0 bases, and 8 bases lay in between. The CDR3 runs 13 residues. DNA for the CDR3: TGTGCCAGCAGCCCCTCAGGCTCCTACGAGCAGTACTTC. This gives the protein CASSPSGSYEQYF. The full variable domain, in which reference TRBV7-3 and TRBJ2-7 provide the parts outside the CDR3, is GAGVSQTPSNKVTEKGKYVELRCDPISGHTALYWYRQSLGQGPEFLIYFQGTGAADDSGLPNDRFFAVRPEGSVSTLKIQRTERGDSAVYLCASSPSGSYEQYFGPGTRLTVT.

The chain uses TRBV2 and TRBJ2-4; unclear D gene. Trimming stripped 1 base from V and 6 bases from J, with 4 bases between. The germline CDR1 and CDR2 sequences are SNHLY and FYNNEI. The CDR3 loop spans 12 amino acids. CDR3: CASSEGGNIQYF. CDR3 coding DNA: TGTGCCAGCAGTGAAGGAGGAAACATTCAGTACTTC.

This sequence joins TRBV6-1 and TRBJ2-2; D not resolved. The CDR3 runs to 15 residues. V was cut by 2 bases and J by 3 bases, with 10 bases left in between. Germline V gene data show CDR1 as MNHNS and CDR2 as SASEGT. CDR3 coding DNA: TGTGCCAGCAGTGAATTGAGGCTCGACACCGGGGAGCTGTTTTTT. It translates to CASSELRLDTGELFF.

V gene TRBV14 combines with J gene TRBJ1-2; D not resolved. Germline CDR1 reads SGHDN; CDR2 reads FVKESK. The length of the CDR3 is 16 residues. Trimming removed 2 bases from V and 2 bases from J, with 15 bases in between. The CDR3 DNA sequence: TGTGCCAGCAGCCAATACTTTAACCAGGTAAACTATGGCTACACCTTC. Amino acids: CASSQYFNQVNYGYTF.

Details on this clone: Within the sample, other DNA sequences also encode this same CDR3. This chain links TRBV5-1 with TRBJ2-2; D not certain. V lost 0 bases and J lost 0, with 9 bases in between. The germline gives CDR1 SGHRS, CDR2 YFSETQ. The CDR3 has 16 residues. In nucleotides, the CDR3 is TGCGCCAGCAGCTTGGTGTCAGGCGCGAACACCGGGGAGCTGTTTTTT. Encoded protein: CASSLVSGANTGELFF.

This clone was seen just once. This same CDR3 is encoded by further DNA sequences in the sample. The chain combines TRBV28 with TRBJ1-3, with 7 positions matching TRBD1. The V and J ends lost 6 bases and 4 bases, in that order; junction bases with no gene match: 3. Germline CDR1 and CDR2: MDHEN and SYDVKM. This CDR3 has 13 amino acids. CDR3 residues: CASSRTGGNTIYF. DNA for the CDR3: TGTGCCAGCAGCCGGACAGGAGGAAACACCATATATTTT.

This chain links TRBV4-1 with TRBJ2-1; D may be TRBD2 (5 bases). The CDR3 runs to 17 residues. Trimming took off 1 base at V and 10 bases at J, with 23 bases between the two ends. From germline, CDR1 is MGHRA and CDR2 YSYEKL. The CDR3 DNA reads TGCGCCAGCAGCCAAGTCGAAGTCACTCCTGTCGGACTGGAGCAGTTCTTC. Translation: CASSQVEVTPVGLEQFF.

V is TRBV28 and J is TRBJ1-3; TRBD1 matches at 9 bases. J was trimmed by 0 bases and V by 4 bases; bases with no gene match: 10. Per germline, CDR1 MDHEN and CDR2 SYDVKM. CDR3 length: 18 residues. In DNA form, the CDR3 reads TGTGCCAGCAGTTCCCCCGGGACAGGGACAAACTCTGGAAACACCATATATTTT. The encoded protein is CASSSPGTGTNSGNTIYF. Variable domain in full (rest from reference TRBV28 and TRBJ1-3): DVKVTQSSRYLVKRTGEKVFLECVQDMDHENMFWYRQDPGLGLRLIYFSYDVKMKEKGDIPEGYSVSREKKERFSLILESASTNQTSMYLCASSSPGTGTNSGNTIYFGEGSWLTVV.

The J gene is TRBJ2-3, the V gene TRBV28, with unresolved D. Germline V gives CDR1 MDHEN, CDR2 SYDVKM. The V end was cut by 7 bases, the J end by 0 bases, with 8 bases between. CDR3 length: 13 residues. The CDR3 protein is CASMAGSTDTQYF. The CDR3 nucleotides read TGTGCCAGCATGGCAGGAAGCACAGATACGCAGTATTTT. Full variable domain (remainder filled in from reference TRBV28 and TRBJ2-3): DVKVTQSSRYLVKRTGEKVFLECVQDMDHENMFWYRQDPGLGLRLIYFSYDVKMKEKGDIPEGYSVSREKKERFSLILESASTNQTSMYLCASMAGSTDTQYFGPGTRLTVL.

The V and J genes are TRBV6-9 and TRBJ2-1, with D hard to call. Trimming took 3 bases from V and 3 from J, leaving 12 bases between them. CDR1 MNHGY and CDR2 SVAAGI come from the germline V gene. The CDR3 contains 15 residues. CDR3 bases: TGTGCCAGCAGTTACAGCGAGCACCACTACAATGAGCAGTTCTTC. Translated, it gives CASSYSEHHYNEQFF.

The chain's CDR3 is CAWRVPGRSGVTEAFF. CDR3 DNA: TGTGCCTGGAGGGTCCCCGGCAGAAGCGGGGTCACTGAAGCTTTCTTT. V is TRBV30 and J is TRBJ1-1; no firm D call. The V end lost 3 bases, the J end lost 4 bases, and 21 bases lay between the germline ends. CDR3 length: 16 amino acids. CDR1 and CDR2 from the germline V gene are GTSNPN and SVGIG (reference sequence). Variable domain in full (rest from reference TRBV30 and TRBJ1-1): SQTIHQWPATLVQPVGSPLSLECTVEGTSNPNLYWYRQAAGRGLQLLFYSVGIGQISSEVPQNLSASRPQDRQFILSSKKLLLSDSGFYLCAWRVPGRSGVTEAFFGQGTRLTVV.

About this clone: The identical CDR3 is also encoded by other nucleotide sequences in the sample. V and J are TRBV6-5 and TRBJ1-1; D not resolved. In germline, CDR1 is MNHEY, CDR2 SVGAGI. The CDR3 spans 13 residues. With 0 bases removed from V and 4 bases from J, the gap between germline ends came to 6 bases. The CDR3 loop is CASSYSAGTEAFF. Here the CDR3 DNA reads TGTGCCAGCAGTTACTCGGCCGGCACTGAAGCTTTCTTT.

In DNA form, the CDR3 reads TGTGCCAGCAGTTACCGTGTTGCCTACGAGCAGTACTTC. Its protein is CASSYRVAYEQYF. The chain recombines TRBV6-6 with TRBJ2-7; D is uncertain. V was pared by 2 bases and J by 2 bases, with 7 bases between. Per the germline V gene, CDR1 is MNHNY and CDR2 is SVGAGI (reference sequence). This CDR3 contains 13 residues.

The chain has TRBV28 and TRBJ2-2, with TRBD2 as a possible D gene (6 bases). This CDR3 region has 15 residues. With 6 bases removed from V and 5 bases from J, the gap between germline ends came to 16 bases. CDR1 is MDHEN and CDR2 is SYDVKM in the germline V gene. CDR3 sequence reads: CASSPWGDSTGELFF. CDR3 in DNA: TGTGCCAGCAGCCCCTGGGGGGATAGTACCGGGGAGCTGTTTTTT.

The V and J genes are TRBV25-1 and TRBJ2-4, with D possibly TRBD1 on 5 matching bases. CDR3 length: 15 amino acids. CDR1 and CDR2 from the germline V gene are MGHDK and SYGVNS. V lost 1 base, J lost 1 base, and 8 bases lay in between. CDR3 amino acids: CASSELGVAKNIQYF. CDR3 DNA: TGTGCCAGCAGTGAATTAGGGGTGGCCAAAAACATTCAGTACTTC.